What follows are 24 T cell receptor beta chains derived from one specimen sequenced in a study of OX40 agonist ivuxolimab in advanced cancers. The method was immunoSEQ multiplex PCR; TCRdb's version includes in-frame clones alone and lacks a portion of them. The sample has over 15,000 clones, 84% seen once; the top ten hold around 70%. Sequenced here: CD4+ or CD8+ T cells sorted from blood, sampled in a trial of the OX40 agonist ivuxolimab. The receptors stem from an adult with an advanced solid tumor such as melanoma, head and neck, liver or kidney cancer.

The chain employs TRBV27 and TRBJ2-3; 14 bases match TRBD2. Germline CDR1 and CDR2: MNHEY and SMNVEV (reference sequence). The CDR3 extends over 16 amino acids. The junction had 5 bases not matched to a gene; V was cut back by 3 bases and J by 6 bases. The CDR3 region has the DNA TGTGCCAGCAGTTTCGGACTAGCGGGAGGTAGTGATACGCAGTATTTT. Residues: CASSFGLAGGSDTQYF.

The rearrangement links TRBV29-1 to TRBJ2-7; 7 bases are a match to TRBD1. Germline V gene sequence: CDR1 SQVTM, CDR2 ANQGSEA. The trim removed 4 bases at V and 4 bases at J, leaving 7 bases unmatched. The CDR3 is made up of 13 amino acids. As DNA, the CDR3 is TGCAGCGTTGCGAGCTCACAGGGGTACGAGCAGTACTTC. Amino acids: CSVASSQGYEQYF.

The chain employs TRBV6-6 and TRBJ2-1; 7 bases are a match to TRBD2. There are 16 residues in the CDR3. V dropped 2 bases and J dropped 2; count of bases not matched to a gene: 6. Germline V gives CDR1 MNHNY, CDR2 SVGAGI (reference sequence). The CDR3 loop reads CASSYPIAGAYNEQFF. The CDR3 bases are TGTGCCAGCAGTTACCCAATAGCGGGTGCCTACAATGAGCAGTTCTTC.

J is TRBJ2-4 and V is TRBV4-3; no clear D. Germline V CDR1 and CDR2: LGHNA, YSLEER. This CDR3 has 17 amino acids. V was cut by 0 bases and J by 0 bases, with 12 bases left in between. The chain's CDR3 is CASSQEWTQLAKNIQYF. In nucleotides, the CDR3 is TGCGCCAGCAGCCAAGAATGGACGCAACTAGCCAAAAACATTCAGTACTTC.

This chain links TRBV29-1 with TRBJ1-4; D is unresolved. This CDR3 has 13 residues. V dropped 6 bases and J dropped 6 bases, with 14 bases sitting between them. Germline-derived CDR1 and CDR2 are SQVTM and ANQGSEA. CDR3 sequence reads: CSVSSRQDEKLFF. DNA of the CDR3: TGCAGCGTATCAAGCCGGCAGGATGAAAAACTGTTTTTT.

The chain has TRBV6-6 and TRBJ2-3, with D perhaps given as TRBD1 or TRBD2 (5 bases each). The CDR3 extends over 15 amino acids. The V and J ends lost 2 bases and 0 bases respectively, with 9 bases between them. Germline CDR1 MNHNY, CDR2 SVGAGI (reference sequence). CDR3 in DNA: TGTGCCAGCAGTTACGACGGGGCTAGCACAGATACGCAGTATTTT. Encoded protein: CASSYDGASTDTQYF.

The chain couples TRBV2 to TRBJ2-1; D call uncertain. V lost 6 bases and J 0 bases, leaving 6 bases between the germline ends. CDR3 length: 13 amino acids. CDR1 SNHLY and CDR2 FYNNEI come from the germline V gene. CDR3 in DNA: TGTGCCAGCAGCCGGCTCTCCTACAATGAGCAGTTCTTC. Translation gives CASSRLSYNEQFF.

The J gene is TRBJ2-2, the V gene TRBV6-5; D remains ambiguous. Germline V gene lookup returns CDR1 MNHEY and CDR2 SVGAGI. V dropped 5 bases and J dropped 5 bases, with 15 bases sitting between them. This CDR3 is 15 amino acids long. CDR3 DNA sequence: TGTGCCAGCAGTCCAGAGGAGCTCTGGACCGGGGAGCTGTTTTTT. This codes for CASSPEELWTGELFF.

This clone was recorded once. The chain recombines TRBV5-4 with TRBJ1-1; D remains unclear. Germline assignment: CDR1 SGHNT and CDR2 YYREEE (reference sequence). The CDR3 has 13 amino acids. V gave up 1 base and J gave up 4 bases, with 8 bases separating them. This chain's CDR3 is CASSLWGSTEAFF. The CDR3 nucleotides read TGTGCCAGCAGCTTGTGGGGTAGCACTGAAGCTTTCTTT.

CDR3 in amino acids: CASSYLGGEQFF. CDR3 coding DNA: TGTGCCAGCAGCTACCTCGGGGGTGAGCAGTTCTTC. The rearrangement links TRBV5-8 to TRBJ2-1; possibly TRBD2 for D (6 bases). The V end was cut by 3 bases, the J end by 9 bases, with 10 bases between. Germline lookup yields CDR1 SGHTS and CDR2 YDEGEE. This CDR3 spans 12 amino acids.

This clone was observed at least ten times. V is TRBV19 and J is TRBJ2-3, with 7 bases lining up with TRBD1. The CDR3 contains 14 residues. The V segment lost 3 bases and the J segment 4 bases; nucleotides outside the gene matches: 4. Germline V CDR1 and CDR2: LNHDA, SQIVND (reference sequence). This CDR3 reads CASSIGQGADTQYF. The CDR3 DNA follows: TGTGCCAGTAGTATTGGGCAGGGGGCAGATACGCAGTATTTT.

The rearrangement links TRBV28 to TRBJ1-1; D unresolved. The length of the CDR3 is 14 residues. The V end lost 5 bases, the J end lost 0 bases, and 10 bases lay between the germline ends. The germline gives CDR1 MDHEN, CDR2 SYDVKM. In DNA, the CDR3 is TGTGCCAGCAGTCCGACACGTATGAACACTGAAGCTTTCTTT. Translation gives CASSPTRMNTEAFF.

With regard to this clone: A far larger clone lies a single base away; this is likely a read error. This chain uses TRBV5-2 with TRBJ2-3; TRBD2 is the table's D call and was not checked against the DNA. TRBV5-2 is shown as a pseudogene. This CDR3 spans 16 amino acids. In nucleotides, the CDR3 is TGTGCCAGCAGCCCCTCCTCTAGCGGGACCGTAGATACGCAGTATTTT. Translating gives CASSPSSSGTVDTQYF.

V usage is TRBV28 and J usage is TRBJ2-5; the D gene is possibly TRBD2 (5 bases). The germline V gene has CDR1 MDHEN and CDR2 SYDVKM. The V end lost 6 bases, the J end lost 2 bases, and 10 bases lay between the germline ends. This CDR3 has 13 residues. CDR3 coding DNA: TGTGCCAGCAGATCTCCGGGACAAGAGACCCAGTACTTC. This gives the protein CASRSPGQETQYF.

The rearrangement links TRBV19 to TRBJ2-7, with a weak D call TRBD1 (5 bases). CDR3 length: 14 amino acids. The V and J ends lost 3 bases and 5 bases respectively, with 14 bases between them. Looked up from germline, CDR1 is LNHDA and CDR2 is SQIVND (reference sequence). This CDR3 is CASSIGQGGNEQYF. CDR3 coding DNA: TGTGCCAGTAGTATTGGGCAGGGTGGCAACGAGCAGTACTTC.

This rearrangement joins TRBV29-1 to TRBJ2-7; no clear D. The V gene's germline CDR1 is SQVTM and CDR2 ANQGSEA. CDR3 length equals 12 residues. Deletions cut 4 bases from V and 6 bases from J, with 13 bases between. The CDR3: CSVVERGFEQYF. Written as DNA, the CDR3 is TGCAGCGTTGTGGAACGCGGCTTCGAGCAGTACTTC.

The chain couples TRBV30 to TRBJ2-1; 8 positions agree with TRBD2. CDR3 size: 16 residues. Germline V CDR1 and CDR2: GTSNPN, SVGIG (reference sequence). The J segment lost 12 bases and the V segment lost 2 bases, leaving 18 bases of the junction unmatched. The CDR3 reads CAWSPPRGGAHTGQFF. The CDR3 DNA reads TGTGCCTGGAGTCCTCCCCGGGGGGGGGCCCACACAGGGCAGTTCTTC.

This clone was seen a single time. DNA of the CDR3: TGTGCCAGCAGCGTAGGAGGAGGGGGCTATGGCTACACCTTC. It codes for CASSVGGGGYGYTF. This chain links TRBV9 with TRBJ1-2; D is perhaps TRBD1 (6 bases). The V gene lost 0 bases and the J gene lost 4 bases, with 10 bases spanning the gap. The germline CDR1 and CDR2 sequences are SGDLS and YYNGEE. CDR3 length: 14 amino acids.

This rearrangement joins TRBV4-1 to TRBJ2-3, with 10 bases fitting TRBD2. V was clipped by 1 base and J by 0 bases; unmatched bases: 4. Looked up from germline, CDR1 is MGHRA and CDR2 is YSYEKL. The length of the CDR3 is 17 residues. In DNA, the CDR3 is TGCGCCAGCAGCCAAGGGCTAGCGGGGGCGAGCACAGATACGCAGTATTTT. It yields the protein CASSQGLAGASTDTQYF.

This clone was seen only once. The rearrangement uses TRBV2 and TRBJ2-5; D unresolved. CDR1 is SNHLY and CDR2 is FYNNEI in the germline V gene. This CDR3 has 12 amino acids. V dropped 5 bases and J dropped 2 bases, with 6 bases sitting between them. The CDR3 DNA reads TGTGCCAGCAGTCCCCCGCAAGAGACCCAGTACTTC. Translated, it gives CASSPPQETQYF.

The chain uses TRBV4-3 and TRBJ2-5; 8 bases agree with TRBD2. The ends lost 5 bases at V and 3 bases at J; junction bases unmatched: 2. The germline V gene has CDR1 LGHNA and CDR2 YSLEER. This CDR3 has 13 residues. CDR3 DNA sequence: TGCGCCAGCAGCTTGGGACTAGAAGAGACCCAGTACTTC. This translates into CASSLGLEETQYF.

For the CDR3, the DNA is TGTGCCAGCAGTTTAGGACAGGGGGGAATCGAGCAGTACTTC. Protein: CASSLGQGGIEQYF. This sequence joins TRBV28 and TRBJ2-7; 10 nucleotides line up with TRBD1. The CDR3 consists of 14 residues. Trimming removed 2 bases from V and 6 bases from J; junction bases left unmatched: 4. CDR1 and CDR2 from the germline V gene are MDHEN and SYDVKM.

The rearrangement joins TRBV5-6 to TRBJ2-2; either TRBD1 or TRBD2 may supply D (5 bases each). This CDR3 has 16 amino acids. Trimming took 1 base from V and 0 from J, leaving 10 bases between them. Germline V gives CDR1 SGHDT, CDR2 YYEEEE. The CDR3 region is CASSLPGPTNTGELFF. The DNA of the CDR3 is TGTGCCAGCAGCTTGCCGGGGCCTACGAACACCGGGGAGCTGTTTTTT. Together with reference TRBV5-6 and TRBJ2-2, the CDR3 gives the full variable domain: DAGVTQSPTHLIKTRGQQVTLRCSPKSGHDTVSWYQQALGQGPQFIFQYYEEEERQRGNFPDRFSGHQFPNYSSELNVNALLLGDSALYLCASSLPGPTNTGELFFGEGSRLTVL.

The chain has TRBV7-9 and TRBJ2-1, with 10 positions matching TRBD2. The CDR3 totals 17 residues. With V trimmed by 2 bases and J by 8 bases, 12 bases remained unmatched. Germline V gene data show CDR1 as SEHNR and CDR2 as FQNEAQ (reference sequence). The CDR3 bases are TGTGCCAGCAGCTTATTAGCCGGGACTAGCGTAACGGATGAGCAGTTCTTC. It translates to CASSLLAGTSVTDEQFF.